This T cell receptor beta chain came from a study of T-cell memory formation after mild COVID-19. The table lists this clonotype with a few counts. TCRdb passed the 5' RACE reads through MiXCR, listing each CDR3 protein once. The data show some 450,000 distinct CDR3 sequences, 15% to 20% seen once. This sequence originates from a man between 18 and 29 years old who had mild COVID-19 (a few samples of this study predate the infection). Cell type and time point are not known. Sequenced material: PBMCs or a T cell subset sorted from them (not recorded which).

The CDR3 is CSARVTQETQYF. The CDR3 DNA is TGCAGTGCTAGGGTTACACAAGAGACCCAGTACTTC. This chain uses TRBV20-1 with TRBJ2-5, with unresolved D. V was trimmed by 3 bases and J by 2 bases, leaving 7 bases between them. CDR1 is DFQATT and CDR2 is SNEGSKA in the germline V gene (reference sequence). The CDR3 runs 12 residues.